Below, 27 T cell receptor beta chains from the same sample are listed, as sequenced in a study of T cell responses to AZD1222 COVID-19 vaccine. Clones were sequenced by immunoSEQ multiplex PCR, and TCRdb holds only the in-frame ones, with some missing. There are 100,000 to 150,000 clones in the sample; 88% occur only once, and under 9% lies in the top ten. The source material was peripheral blood, sampled on day 0 of AZD1222 vaccination. These receptors originate from an adult in good health.

The J gene is TRBJ1-1, the V gene TRBV9; the D gene is possibly TRBD1 (5 bases). V lost 3 bases to trimming and J lost 0 bases, with 9 bases between them. CDR3 length: 14 amino acids. Germline assignment: CDR1 SGDLS and CDR2 YYNGEE. CDR3 residues: CASSAGRLNTEAFF. As DNA, the CDR3 is TGTGCCAGCAGCGCGGGACGCTTGAACACTGAAGCTTTCTTT.

This chain links TRBV27 with TRBJ1-6; 8 bases agree with TRBD1. V shed 6 bases and J 2 bases; nucleotides not matched to a gene: 6. The CDR3 consists of 16 residues. Germline assignment: CDR1 MNHEY and CDR2 SMNVEV (reference sequence). Here the CDR3 reads CASSLTGVAYNSPLHF. CDR3 DNA: TGTGCCAGCAGCCTGACAGGGGTCGCCTATAATTCACCCCTCCACTTT.

The chain joins TRBV9 to TRBJ2-1; 10 bases map to TRBD2. From germline, CDR1 is SGDLS and CDR2 YYNGEE. V trimming: 4 bases; J trimming: 3 bases; junction bases outside the gene matches: 4. The CDR3 runs 15 residues. This CDR3 is CASSPAGGVYNEQFF. The CDR3 DNA sequence: TGTGCCAGCAGCCCAGCGGGAGGGGTCTACAATGAGCAGTTCTTC. The full variable domain, rest sourced from reference TRBV9 and TRBJ2-1, is DSGVTQTPKHLITATGQRVTLRCSPRSGDLSVYWYQQSLDQGLQFLIQYYNGEERAKGNILERFSAQQFPDLHSELNLSSLELGDSALYFCASSPAGGVYNEQFFGPGTRLTVL.

The V gene is TRBV6-4, the J gene TRBJ2-3, with 15 bases matching TRBD2. J was trimmed by 5 bases and V by 2 bases; bases with no gene match: 5. Germline V gene lookup returns CDR1 MRHNA and CDR2 SNTAGT. CDR3 length: 17 residues. The CDR3 DNA reads TGTGCCAGCAGTGACCACGGACTAGCGGGGGGGCAAGATACGCAGTATTTT. Encoded protein: CASSDHGLAGGQDTQYF.

V is TRBV19 and J is TRBJ2-2; D is unresolved. CDR1 is LNHDA, CDR2 SQIVND, per germline (reference sequence). This CDR3 is built from 13 residues. V lost 7 bases, J lost 2 bases, and 8 bases lay in between. Here the CDR3 DNA reads TGTGCCAGTACTCGGCTCAACACCGGGGAGCTGTTTTTT. It encodes CASTRLNTGELFF.

The J gene is TRBJ1-2, the V gene TRBV20-1; D not resolved. The germline CDR1 and CDR2 sequences are DFQATT and SNEGSKA (reference sequence). This CDR3 has 15 residues. Trimming removed 3 bases from V and 1 base from J, with 15 bases in between. As DNA, the CDR3 is TGCAGTGCTAGTGGCTGGCGGGAGGTTAACTATGGCTACACCTTC. It yields the protein CSASGWREVNYGYTF.

The V and J genes are TRBV5-5 and TRBJ1-5; no definite D call. V was clipped by 0 bases and J by 15 bases, with 19 bases between them. Germline-derived CDR1 and CDR2 are SGHKS and YYEKEE (reference sequence). The CDR3 is made up of 14 amino acids. The CDR3, as DNA: TGTGCCAGCAGCTTGGAGGGCGAAATCAGCCCCAGGCATTTT. Residues: CASSLEGEISPRHF.

This rearrangement joins TRBV10-2 to TRBJ2-2, with 8 bases matching TRBD1. Germline assignment: CDR1 WSHSY and CDR2 SAAADI. This CDR3 spans 15 amino acids. With 6 bases clipped from V and 3 bases from J, the junction kept 6 bases outside the gene matches. The CDR3, as DNA: TGCGCCAGCAGCCCCCGACAGGGGTACACCGGGGAGCTGTTTTTT. It specifies CASSPRQGYTGELFF.

The CDR3 DNA reads TGTGCCAGCAGTGACACGACAGGGTTCCAGGATACGCAGTATTTT. As protein: CASSDTTGFQDTQYF. This chain joins TRBV25-1 and TRBJ2-3; 7 bases are a match to TRBD1. Germline CDR1 is MGHDK and CDR2 is SYGVNS. V trimming: 3 bases; J trimming: 6 bases; junction bases outside the gene matches: 9. The CDR3 spans 15 residues.

This sequence joins TRBV6-5 and TRBJ2-7; TRBD1 matches 8 bases. The CDR3 is made up of 14 amino acids. The junction had 10 bases not matched to a gene; V was cut back by 6 bases and J by 6 bases. The V gene's germline CDR1 is MNHEY and CDR2 SVGAGI. The CDR3 DNA reads TGTGCCAGCAGCCGGACAGGGAGACGGGCCGAGCAGTACTTC. Residues: CASSRTGRRAEQYF.

This clone was seen a single time. The chain carries TRBV25-1 and TRBJ1-3; D remains unclear. Trimming shortened V by 2 bases and J by 4 bases, and 9 bases separated the two germline ends. The CDR3 runs 14 residues. From germline, CDR1 is MGHDK and CDR2 SYGVNS. For the CDR3, the DNA is TGTGCCAGCAGTGAAGAGCGGTCCGGAAACACCATATATTTT. Its protein is CASSEERSGNTIYF.

The gene calls are TRBV19 and TRBJ1-6; TRBD1 is a possible D gene (6 bases). The germline CDR1 and CDR2 sequences are LNHDA and SQIVND (reference sequence). This CDR3 region has 11 residues. V lost 10 bases to trimming and J lost 8 bases, with 9 bases between them. The CDR3 nucleotides are TGTGCCACCAGGGGAGATTCACCCCTCCACTTT. Its protein is CATRGDSPLHF.

DNA for the CDR3: TGTGCCAGCAGCGTAGTGGGGATAGGGACGGGGAAAGTTAACTATGGCTACACCTTC. It codes for CASSVVGIGTGKVNYGYTF. This rearrangement joins TRBV9 to TRBJ1-2; tentatively, D is TRBD1 (5 bases). This CDR3 region has 19 residues. Germline V gene data show CDR1 as SGDLS and CDR2 as YYNGEE. Trimming removed 0 bases from V and 1 base from J, with 22 bases in between.

V is TRBV28 and J is TRBJ2-3, with TRBD2 matching 14 bases. The CDR3 runs to 19 residues. V was pared by 4 bases and J by 4 bases, with 13 bases of the junction left unmatched. Germline V lookup: CDR1 MDHEN, CDR2 SYDVKM. In DNA form, the CDR3 reads TGTGCCAGCAGTTCCCGACTAGCGGGGGGGATTACCGCGGCAGATACGCAGTATTTT. Amino acid sequence: CASSSRLAGGITAADTQYF. The entire variable domain, with the rest obtained from reference TRBV28 and TRBJ2-3, is as follows: DVKVTQSSRYLVKRTGEKVFLECVQDMDHENMFWYRQDPGLGLRLIYFSYDVKMKEKGDIPEGYSVSREKKERFSLILESASTNQTSMYLCASSSRLAGGITAADTQYFGPGTRLTVL.

The chain is built from TRBV11-2 and TRBJ1-6, with 7 bases matching TRBD1. The ends lost 2 bases at V and 6 bases at J; junction bases unmatched: 10. The germline CDR1 and CDR2 sequences are SGHAT and FQNNGV. The CDR3 consists of 17 residues. This chain's CDR3 is CASSLLGPGQTNSPLHF. In nucleotides, the CDR3 is TGTGCCAGCAGCTTACTCGGACCGGGACAGACTAATTCACCCCTCCACTTT.

J is TRBJ1-4 and V is TRBV10-1, with a possible D match to TRBD1 (6 bases). V was shortened by 9 bases and J by 7 bases, with 15 bases between the two germline ends. The CDR3 totals 13 residues. CDR1 and CDR2 (germline): WNHNN, SYGVQD (reference sequence). The CDR3 loop is CASSAGTTEKLFF. Written as DNA, the CDR3 is TGCGCCAGTTCAGCCGGGACAACTGAAAAACTGTTTTTT.

This chain connects TRBV6-5 to TRBJ1-2, with 7 bases matching TRBD1. With 1 base clipped from V and 3 bases from J, the junction kept 5 bases outside the gene matches. Germline CDR1 and CDR2: MNHEY and SVGAGI. This CDR3 has 15 residues. The CDR3 loop reads CASSYYPRGDYGYTF. CDR3 nucleotide sequence: TGTGCCAGCAGTTACTATCCCAGGGGGGACTATGGCTACACCTTC.

The V call is TRBV29-1, the J call TRBJ2-5; no firm D call. Between the trimmed V and J ends, which lost 7 bases and 2 bases, there was a span of 11 bases. CDR3 length: 12 amino acids. Germline V gene sequence: CDR1 SQVTM, CDR2 ANQGSEA. CDR3 DNA sequence: TGCAGCGCTGAGTTCCTTCAAGAGACCCAGTACTTC. It encodes CSAEFLQETQYF.

The chain joins TRBV15 to TRBJ2-5; a weak D match, TRBD2 (6 bases). Trimming pared 3 bases from V and 2 bases from J, leaving 10 bases between. Germline CDR1 reads LNHNV; CDR2 reads YYDKDF (reference sequence). CDR3 length: 14 residues. CDR3 protein: CATSRPRGQETQYF. CDR3 sequence (DNA): TGTGCCACCAGCAGGCCCCGGGGGCAAGAGACCCAGTACTTC.

The chain couples TRBV7-8 to TRBJ2-1; no firm D call. V was pared by 1 base and J by 4 bases, with 11 bases between. CDR3 length: 15 residues. Germline values: CDR1 SGHVS, CDR2 FQNEAQ. DNA of the CDR3: TGTGCCAGCAGCTTAGAACATCAGACTTACAATGAGCAGTTCTTC. Translation gives CASSLEHQTYNEQFF.

This clone is a singleton in its sample. Other DNA sequences in the sample encode the same CDR3. The chain is built from TRBV5-4 and TRBJ2-7, with TRBD2 identical over 9 bases. This CDR3 spans 16 amino acids. J was trimmed by 2 bases and V by 0 bases; bases with no gene match: 6. Germline loops: CDR1 SGHNT, CDR2 YYREEE (reference sequence). CDR3 sequence: CASSLVAGGPPYEQYF. Written as DNA, the CDR3 is TGTGCCAGCAGCTTGGTGGCGGGAGGGCCCCCCTACGAGCAGTACTTC.

The chain couples TRBV10-3 to TRBJ1-1; 8 bases fit TRBD1. In germline, CDR1 is ENHRY, CDR2 SYGVKD. CDR3 length: 14 residues. After removal of 3 bases from V and 4 bases from J, the junction contained 4 bases not matched to a gene. DNA for the CDR3: TGTGCCATCAGTGACAGGGGGCTGAGCACTGAAGCTTTCTTT. Translated: CAISDRGLSTEAFF.

This clone came up once. The V call is TRBV3-1 (or the pseudogene TRBV3-2), the J call TRBJ2-2, with 7 positions matching TRBD2. The V segment lost 3 bases and the J segment 5 bases; nucleotides outside the gene matches: 9. From germline, CDR1 is LGHDT and CDR2 YNNKEL (reference sequence). This CDR3 spans 16 amino acids. The CDR3 DNA sequence: TGTGCCAGCAGCCACCAAAGGGGAGCGGGGACCGGGGAGCTGTTTTTT. Its translation is CASSHQRGAGTGELFF.

This chain links TRBV28 with TRBJ1-1; tentatively, D is TRBD1 (6 bases). Germline V CDR1 and CDR2: MDHEN, SYDVKM. CDR3 length: 15 amino acids. The V end lost 2 bases, the J end lost 4 bases, and 14 bases lay between the germline ends. DNA of the CDR3: TGTGCCAGCAGTTTAATAGTAGGGGGGAGCACTGAAGCTTTCTTT. This translates into CASSLIVGGSTEAFF.

This sequence joins TRBV20-1 and TRBJ2-7; 8 bases are a match to TRBD1. CDR1 DFQATT and CDR2 SNEGSKA come from the germline V gene (reference sequence). The CDR3 length is 14 residues. With 3 bases clipped from V and 2 bases from J, the junction kept 6 bases outside the gene matches. CDR3: CSASAGTGTYEQYF. CDR3 DNA sequence: TGCAGTGCTAGTGCCGGGACAGGAACCTACGAGCAGTACTTC.

The chain joins TRBV27 to TRBJ1-2; D is possibly TRBD1 (6 bases). The germline V gene has CDR1 MNHEY and CDR2 SMNVEV (reference sequence). Deletions cut 5 bases from V and 4 bases from J, with 20 bases between. This CDR3 has 16 residues. The CDR3, as DNA: TGTGCCAGCAGTCCTCGGGGGGGGCCAAGTCCCTATGGCTACACCTTC. Its protein is CASSPRGGPSPYGYTF.

This clone came up once. The rearrangement uses TRBV20-1 and TRBJ1-5; perhaps TRBD1 as D (6 bases). Germline CDR1 DFQATT, CDR2 SNEGSKA (reference sequence). Trimming took off 3 bases at V and 0 bases at J, with 12 bases between the two ends. The CDR3 is made up of 15 amino acids. The CDR3 is CSASAGAGSNQPQHF. The CDR3, as DNA: TGCAGTGCTAGTGCGGGGGCTGGTAGCAATCAGCCCCAGCATTTT.